This T cell receptor beta chain emerged from a study of T cells in lung cancer brain metastases. Each sample used about 2.24–4.92 ug genomic DNA, matched between paired samples. This table comes from immunoSEQ multiplex PCR, and its TCRdb copy is limited to in-frame clones, with some not included. The data contain several thousand clones, 70% to 90% of them singletons. This clonotype was sampled from a woman aged 45-65 years with non-small cell lung cancer. Source material: tumor tissue from the primary lung tumor.

CDR3 sequence: CASTQSGGYSRQPQHF. CDR3 bases: TGTGCCAGCACCCAAAGCGGGGGCTATTCGAGGCAGCCCCAGCATTTT. The J gene is TRBJ1-5, the V gene TRBV28; perhaps TRBD1 as D (6 bases). The V gene lost 7 bases and the J gene lost 7 bases, with 23 bases spanning the gap. Germline V gene lookup returns CDR1 MDHEN and CDR2 SYDVKM. The CDR3 is 16 amino acids.